These T cell receptor beta chains were read from a single sample in a study of T cell repertoires in cytomegalovirus infection. These receptors have no known antigen. TCRdb re-derived calls from the reads in MiXCR, one entry per CDR3 protein. Among fewer than 1,000,000 distinct CDR3 sequences listed, roughly 31% were seen once. Source: cultured CD8+ T cells from PBMCs, taken from culture after CMV antigen stimulation. The receptors were sampled from a human donor in good health (CMV status not recorded). Some clones in this sample may be carry-over from other donors' samples. Both conserved end residues are part of each CDR3. The D gene is left open where the match is weak. The size entry is marked missing in some rows and otherwise reads once, few, many or a size class.

D gene | clone size | J gene | V gene | CDR3 protein | CDR3 DNA
- | many | TRBJ2-3 | TRBV11-2 | CASSPGGSSTDTQYF | TGTGCCAGCAGCCCGGGCGGATCTAGCACAGATACGCAGTATTTT
- | - | TRBJ1-3 | TRBV4-2 | CASSQALSSGNTIYF | TGTGCCAGCAGCCAAGCACTAAGCTCTGGAAACACCATATATTTT
- | - | TRBJ2-3 | TRBV10-3 | CAISVPGYTDTQYF | TGTGCCATCAGTGTCCCCGGGTACACAGATACGCAGTATTTT
TRBD2 | many | TRBJ2-5 | TRBV12-3/TRBV12-4 | CASSFSLAGLYQETQYF | TGTGCCAGCAGTTTTAGTCTAGCGGGATTGTACCAAGAGACCCAGTACTTC
- | few | TRBJ2-1 | TRBV29-1 | CSVGREGSYNEQFF | TGCAGCGTTGGCCGGGAAGGGTCCTACAATGAGCAGTTCTTC
TRBD1 | - | TRBJ1-1 | TRBV19 | CASSIRWDRGRENEAFF | TGTGCCAGTAGTATCCGATGGGACAGGGGGCGGGAGAATGAAGCTTTCTTT
- | many | TRBJ1-5 | TRBV18 | CASSPQGTNTVNNQPQHF | TGTGCCAGCTCACCACAGGGGACCAATACGGTTAACAATCAGCCCCAGCATTTT
- | - | TRBJ2-1 | TRBV27 | CASGYTGPYNEQFF | TGTGCCAGCGGTTATACAGGACCATACAATGAGCAGTTCTTC
- | many | TRBJ2-7 | TRBV7-6 | CASSLAQTTLEQYF | TGTGCCAGCAGCTTAGCGCAGACGACCCTCGAGCAGTACTTC
- | many | TRBJ1-4 | TRBV7-9 | CASSFGRGNEKLFF | TGTGCCAGCAGCTTTGGACGGGGTAATGAAAAACTGTTTTTT
TRBD1 | once | TRBJ1-2 | TRBV19 | CASRTTGGNYDYTF | TGTGCCAGTAGGACCACAGGGGGCAACTATGACTACACCTTC
TRBD2 | few | TRBJ2-2 | TRBV27 | CASSGLAGSTGELFF | TGTGCCAGCAGTGGACTAGCGGGGAGCACCGGGGAGCTGTTTTTT
TRBD1 | few | TRBJ2-5 | TRBV6-5 | CASSYRRDSEIQETQYF | TGTGCCAGCAGTTACCGCCGGGACAGTGAAATTCAAGAGACCCAGTACTTC
TRBD1 | few | TRBJ2-1 | TRBV5-1 | CASSEGTDFYNEQFF | TGCGCCAGCAGCGAAGGGACAGACTTCTACAATGAGCAGTTCTTC
- | - | TRBJ2-7 | TRBV2 | CASSGEESYEQYF | TGTGCCAGCAGTGGAGAGGAGTCCTACGAGCAGTACTTC
- | - | TRBJ2-2 | TRBV4-2 | CASSQDETGELFF | TGTGCCAGCAGCCAGGACGAAACCGGGGAGCTGTTTTTT
TRBD2 | few | TRBJ2-3 | TRBV12-3/TRBV12-4 | CASRGTSGIDTQYF | TGTGCCAGCAGGGGGACTAGCGGGATAGATACGCAGTATTTT
TRBD2 | many | TRBJ2-2 | TRBV7-2 | CASTLAGGKLNTGELFF | TGTGCCAGCACACTAGCGGGGGGGAAACTGAACACCGGGGAGCTGTTTTTT
- | few | TRBJ2-3 | TRBV19 | CASSPYAGTDTQYF | TGTGCCAGTAGTCCGTATGCGGGGACAGATACGCAGTATTTT
- | few | TRBJ1-1 | TRBV29-1 | CSVEAYLEAGTEAFF | TGCAGCGTTGAGGCTTACTTGGAGGCCGGCACTGAAGCTTTCTTT
- | - | TRBJ1-2 | TRBV12-3/TRBV12-4 | CASSLNRHRGYGYTF | TGTGCCAGCAGTTTAAATCGGCATAGGGGCTATGGCTACACCTTC
- | few | TRBJ1-2 | TRBV7-9 | CASSLSLSEYGYTF | TGTGCCAGCAGCTTATCCCTATCAGAGTATGGCTACACCTTC
TRBD1 | few | TRBJ1-2 | TRBV2 | CASRKRTGPGYTF | TGTGCCAGCAGAAAAAGGACAGGGCCAGGCTACACCTTC
TRBD2 | many | TRBJ2-3 | TRBV15 | CATSRESSGGLGTQYF | TGTGCCACCAGCAGAGAGTCTAGCGGGGGTCTTGGTACGCAGTATTTT
- | many | TRBJ1-5 | TRBV12-3/TRBV12-4 | CASSFWAYSNQPQHF | TGTGCCAGCAGTTTCTGGGCTTATAGCAATCAGCCCCAGCATTTT
- | - | TRBJ1-2 | TRBV19 | CASRTGFWGYTF | TGTGCCAGTAGAACGGGTTTTTGGGGCTACACCTTC
TRBD1 | few | TRBJ2-1 | TRBV7-2 | CASSLAGRGLIGIGNEQFF | TGTGCCAGCAGCTTAGCGGGCAGGGGGCTCATTGGCATTGGGAATGAGCAGTTCTTC
- | few | TRBJ2-1 | TRBV2 | CASSSLNDEQFF | TGTGCCAGCAGCTCCTTGAACGATGAGCAGTTCTTC
- | - | TRBJ1-5 | TRBV12-5 | CASGFLQGMLQPQHF | TGTGCTAGTGGTTTTTTACAGGGAATGTTGCAGCCCCAGCATTTT
- | few | TRBJ2-1 | TRBV7-6 | CASSSEVGFSNEQFF | TGTGCCAGCAGCTCAGAAGTGGGTTTTAGCAATGAGCAGTTCTTC
TRBD1 | many | TRBJ2-5 | TRBV7-9 | CASTEIWTGQETQYF | TGTGCCAGCACCGAAATCTGGACAGGCCAAGAGACCCAGTACTTC
- | few | TRBJ1-6 | TRBV10-3 | CAISRAREGTYNSPLHF | TGTGCCATCTCTAGGGCCCGGGAAGGGACCTATAATTCACCCCTCCACTTT
- | - | TRBJ1-3 | TRBV5-1 | CASRGERNTIYF | TGCGCCAGCAGGGGAGAGCGAAACACCATATATTTT
- | few | TRBJ2-2 | TRBV10-3 | CAISESRNTGELFF | TGTGCCATCAGTGAGTCACGGAACACCGGGGAGCTGTTTTTT
TRBD1 | many | TRBJ2-7 | TRBV12-5 | CASGYRPQGYEQYF | TGTGCTAGTGGATACCGACCACAGGGGTACGAGCAGTACTTC
- | few | TRBJ2-1 | TRBV7-2 | CASSIAPAPPYNEQFF | TGTGCCAGCAGCATTGCCCCGGCCCCCCCCTACAATGAGCAGTTCTTC
- | - | TRBJ1-2 | TRBV12-3/TRBV12-4 | CASTTPGRGKGYTF | TGTGCCAGCACCACCCCGGGCAGGGGAAAAGGCTACACCTTC
TRBD2 | few | TRBJ2-1 | TRBV20-1 | CSAIQAGGHTGEQFF | TGCAGTGCTATCCAGGCGGGGGGGCATACAGGTGAGCAGTTCTTC
TRBD1 | many | TRBJ1-5 | TRBV7-8 | CASSQTHSRGYQPQHF | TGTGCCAGCAGCCAAACACACTCCAGGGGGTATCAGCCCCAGCATTTT
- | few | TRBJ2-7 | TRBV6-5 | CASSYSKGNEQYF | TGTGCCAGCAGTTACAGCAAGGGGAACGAGCAGTACTTC
- | - | TRBJ2-2 | TRBV7-9 | CASSPGDPITGELFF | TGTGCCAGCAGTCCTGGGGACCCGATAACCGGGGAGCTGTTTTTT
TRBD2 | - | TRBJ2-7 | TRBV11-1 | CASSSPSSGDPYEQYF | TGTGCCAGCAGCTCTCCTTCTAGCGGGGATCCCTACGAGCAGTACTTC
- | few | TRBJ1-2 | TRBV20-1 | CSARPRGDPYGYTF | TGCAGTGCTAGACCGAGGGGGGATCCCTATGGCTACACCTTC
TRBD2 | - | TRBJ2-1 | TRBV4-1 | CASSHHKKRGGPNEQFF | TGCGCCAGTAGCCACCATAAAAAGCGGGGAGGACCGAATGAGCAGTTCTTC
- | - | TRBJ2-3 | TRBV3-1 | CASSRVGGFSTDTQYF | TGTGCCAGCAGCCGTGTCGGGGGATTTAGCACAGATACGCAGTATTTT
- | - | TRBJ2-3 | TRBV24-1 | CATANRGNTDTQYF | TGTGCCACAGCAAACCGCGGGAACACAGATACGCAGTATTTT
- | - | TRBJ1-2 | TRBV7-9 | CASSSLIVTGRSMRAGYTF | TGTGCCAGCAGCTCACTGATTGTTACAGGGCGCTCCATGAGGGCGGGCTACACCTTC
TRBD2 | - | TRBJ2-3 | TRBV5-6 | CASSLGNVAGDTQYF | TGTGCCAGCAGCTTGGGGAACGTAGCGGGGGATACGCAGTATTTT